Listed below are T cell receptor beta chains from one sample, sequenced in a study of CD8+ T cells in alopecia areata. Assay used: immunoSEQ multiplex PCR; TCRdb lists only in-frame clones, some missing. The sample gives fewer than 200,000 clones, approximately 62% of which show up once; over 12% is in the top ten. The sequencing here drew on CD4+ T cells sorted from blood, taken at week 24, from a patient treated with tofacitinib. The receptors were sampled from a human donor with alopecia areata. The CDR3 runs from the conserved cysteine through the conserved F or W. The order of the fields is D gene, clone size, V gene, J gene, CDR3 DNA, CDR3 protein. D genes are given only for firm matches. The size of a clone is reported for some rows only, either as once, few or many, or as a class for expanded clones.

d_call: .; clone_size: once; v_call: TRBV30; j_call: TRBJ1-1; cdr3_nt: TGTGCCTGGGGGAGGGACACTGAAGCTTTCTTT; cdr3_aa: CAWGRDTEAFF
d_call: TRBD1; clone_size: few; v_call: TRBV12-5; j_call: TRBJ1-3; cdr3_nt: TGTGCTAGTGGGGGAGGGACAGGGAGGAACACCATATATTTT; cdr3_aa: CASGGGTGRNTIYF
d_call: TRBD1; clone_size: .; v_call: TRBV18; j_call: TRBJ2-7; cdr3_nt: TGTGCCAGCTCACCCACGGGACAGGAAACGATCCAGTACTTC; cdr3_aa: CASSPTGQETIQYF
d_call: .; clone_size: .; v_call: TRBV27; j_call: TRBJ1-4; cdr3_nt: TGTGCCAGCAGTTTAAGGGGGGGCTCGGCCGAAAAACTGTTTTTT; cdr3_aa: CASSLRGGSAEKLFF
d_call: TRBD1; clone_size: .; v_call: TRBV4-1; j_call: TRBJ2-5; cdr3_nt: TGCGCCAGCAGCCAACCACAGGGGGCCGGGGAGACCCAGTACTTC; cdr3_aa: CASSQPQGAGETQYF
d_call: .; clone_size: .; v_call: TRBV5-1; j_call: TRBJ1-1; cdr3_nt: TGCGCCAGCAGCTTGGTCGGAGAAGCTTTCTTT; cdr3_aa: CASSLVGEAFF
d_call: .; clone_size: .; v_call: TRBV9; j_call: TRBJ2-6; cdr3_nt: TGTGCCAGCAGCCCCCAAACTCGACAGGGAGGCGGCTCTGGGGCCAACGTCCTGACTTTC; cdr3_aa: CASSPQTRQGGGSGANVLTF
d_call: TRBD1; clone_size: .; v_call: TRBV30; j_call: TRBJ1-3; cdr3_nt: TGTGCCTGGAGCCTGACAGGGAACTCTGGAAACACCATATATTTT; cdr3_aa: CAWSLTGNSGNTIYF
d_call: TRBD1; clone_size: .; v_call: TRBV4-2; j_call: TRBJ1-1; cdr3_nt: TGTGCCAGCACCGGACAGGGGAGCACTGAAGCTTTCTTT; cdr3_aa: CASTGQGSTEAFF
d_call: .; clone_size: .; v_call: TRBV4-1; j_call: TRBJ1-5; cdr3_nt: TGCGCCAGCAGCCCGACTGGGACGGGGAATCAGCCCCAGCATTTT; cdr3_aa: CASSPTGTGNQPQHF
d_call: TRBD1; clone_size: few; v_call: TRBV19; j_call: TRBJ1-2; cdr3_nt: TGTGCCAGTAGCTTGGACAGGGGGCTTGGCTACACCTTC; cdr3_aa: CASSLDRGLGYTF
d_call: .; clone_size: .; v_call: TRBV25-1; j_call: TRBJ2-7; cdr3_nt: TGTGCCAGCGGGGACTCCTACGAGCAGTACTTC; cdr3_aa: CASGDSYEQYF
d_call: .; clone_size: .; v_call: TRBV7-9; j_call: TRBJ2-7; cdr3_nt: TGTGCCAGCGCTCGGCCACCCATCTCCTACGAGCAGTACTTC; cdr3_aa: CASARPPISYEQYF
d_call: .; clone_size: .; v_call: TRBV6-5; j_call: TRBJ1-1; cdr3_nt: TGTGCCACGTCAGGGCAGGAGCCTGAAGCTTTCTTT; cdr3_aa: CATSGQEPEAFF
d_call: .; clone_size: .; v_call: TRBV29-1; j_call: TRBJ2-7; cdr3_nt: TGCAGCGTTGTCGGAGTGTCGGGCTCTATTCCCGAGCAGTACTTC; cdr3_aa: CSVVGVSGSIPEQYF
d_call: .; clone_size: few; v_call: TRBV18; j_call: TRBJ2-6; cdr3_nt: TGTGCCAGCTCACCACCGGTTAGCTCTGGGGCCAACGTCCTGACTTTC; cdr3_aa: CASSPPVSSGANVLTF